The rows below give T cell receptor beta chains drawn from one sample of a study of lymphopenia after photon versus proton radiotherapy. Sequencing was performed with immunoSEQ multiplex PCR; in TCRdb, only in-frame clones are kept and a portion is missing. The sample includes roughly 14,000 clones, about 79% seen only once; the top ten take approximately 25%. Source: peripheral blood, taken from a patient treated with photon-based radiotherapy. These receptors originate from a man aged 50 to 59 with gastric cancer. Each CDR3 is given with its conserved first and last residue. D genes are given only for firm matches. Clone size, where shown, is once, few, many, or a class for clones that have expanded.

TRBJ2-7 | TRBD1 | TRBV19 | NA | CASSVNRGIYEQYF | TGTGCCAGTAGTGTCAACAGGGGGATTTACGAGCAGTACTTC
TRBJ2-1 | NA | TRBV5-1 | once | CASSLGLNEQFF | TGCGCCAGCAGCTTGGGGCTTAATGAGCAGTTCTTC
TRBJ2-7 | TRBD1 | TRBV19 | once | CASSISALDRGAYEQYF | TGTGCCAGTAGTATATCGGCTTTGGACAGGGGGGCCTACGAGCAGTACTTC
TRBJ2-5 | NA | TRBV30 | NA | CAWSQLGQSKETQYF | TGTGCCTGGAGTCAGCTGGGGCAGTCAAAAGAGACCCAGTACTTC
TRBJ1-1 | NA | TRBV11-2 | NA | CASSLEPATLNTEAFF | TGTGCCAGCAGCTTAGAGCCCGCAACACTGAACACTGAAGCTTTCTTT
TRBJ2-5 | NA | TRBV6-5 | NA | CAVGRGGGETQYF | TGTGCCGTGGGCAGGGGGGGAGGAGAGACCCAGTACTTC
TRBJ2-3 | NA | TRBV10-2 | NA | CASTSGSTDTQYF | TGCGCCAGCACATCGGGAAGCACAGATACGCAGTATTTT
TRBJ1-5 | NA | TRBV6-1 | NA | CASSETRNQPQHF | TGTGCCAGCAGTGAAACCCGTAATCAGCCCCAGCATTTT
TRBJ2-2 | NA | TRBV6-5 | NA | CASRVQPNTGELFF | TGTGCCAGCAGGGTCCAGCCGAACACCGGGGAGCTGTTTTTT
TRBJ1-1 | NA | TRBV6-5 | NA | CASSAVGTEAFF | TGTGCCAGCAGTGCGGTGGGGACTGAAGCTTTCTTT
TRBJ1-2 | TRBD1 | TRBV6-5 | NA | CASIDPGGSHGYTF | TGTGCCAGCATTGATCCAGGGGGCAGTCATGGCTACACCTTC
TRBJ2-5 | NA | TRBV4-3 | NA | CASSLGRRETQYF | TGCGCCAGCAGCCTCGGGCGTAGGGAGACCCAGTACTTC
TRBJ1-4 | NA | TRBV7-9 | NA | CASSRGHGEPNEKLFF | TGTGCCAGCAGTCGAGGTCACGGAGAACCTAATGAAAAACTGTTTTTT
TRBJ2-2 | TRBD2 | TRBV10-3 | NA | CAITSGGGYGELFF | TGTGCCATCACTAGCGGGGGAGGATACGGGGAGCTGTTTTTT
TRBJ1-3 | NA | TRBV30 | NA | CAWSVGGERNTIYF | TGTGCCTGGAGTGTTGGAGGGGAAAGAAACACCATATATTTT
TRBJ1-1 | NA | TRBV6-1 | NA | CASSGIHTEAFF | TGTGCCAGCAGTGGAATCCACACTGAAGCTTTCTTT
TRBJ2-1 | TRBD2 | TRBV5-5 | NA | CASSGGTSAYNEQFF | TGTGCCAGCAGCGGAGGGACTAGCGCTTACAATGAGCAGTTCTTC
TRBJ1-6 | NA | TRBV12-5 | NA | CASGPSQGSYNSPLHF | TGTGCTAGTGGCCCTTCGCAGGGGTCCTATAATTCACCCCTCCACTTT
TRBJ2-4 | NA | TRBV5-6 | NA | CASSLSPGIAKNIQYF | TGTGCCAGCAGCTTGTCACCAGGTATAGCCAAAAACATTCAGTACTTC
TRBJ1-1 | NA | TRBV5-1 | NA | CASSRGYTEAFF | TGCGCCAGTAGTAGGGGTTACACTGAAGCTTTCTTT
TRBJ1-2 | NA | TRBV7-2 | once | CASSTTIGGPHVYGYTF | TGTGCCAGCAGCACGACAATCGGGGGCCCCCATGTCTATGGCTACACCTTC
TRBJ2-2 | NA | TRBV4-3 | NA | CASSQDKGASGELFF | TGCGCCAGCAGCCAAGATAAAGGGGCTAGCGGGGAGCTGTTTTTT
TRBJ2-2 | NA | TRBV11-2 | NA | CASSYVRRTGELFF | TGTGCCAGCAGTTACGTGAGAAGGACCGGGGAGCTGTTTTTT
TRBJ2-7 | NA | TRBV18 | NA | CASSLERWPYEQYF | TGTGCCAGCTCACTCGAGAGGTGGCCCTACGAGCAGTACTTC
TRBJ2-3 | NA | TRBV19 | few | CASSIGGSTDTQYF | TGTGCCAGTAGTATAGGCGGCAGCACAGATACGCAGTATTTT
TRBJ1-1 | NA | TRBV30 | NA | CAWSNPGPFGTEAFF | TGTGCCTGGAGTAATCCGGGACCCTTTGGCACTGAAGCTTTCTTT
TRBJ2-1 | TRBD1 | TRBV2 | NA | CASKDRAEQFF | TGTGCCAGCAAAGACAGGGCTGAGCAGTTCTTC
TRBJ1-4 | NA | TRBV6-5 | NA | CASTNRAGKNEKLFF | TGTGCCAGCACCAACCGGGCAGGGAAAAACGAAAAACTGTTTTTT